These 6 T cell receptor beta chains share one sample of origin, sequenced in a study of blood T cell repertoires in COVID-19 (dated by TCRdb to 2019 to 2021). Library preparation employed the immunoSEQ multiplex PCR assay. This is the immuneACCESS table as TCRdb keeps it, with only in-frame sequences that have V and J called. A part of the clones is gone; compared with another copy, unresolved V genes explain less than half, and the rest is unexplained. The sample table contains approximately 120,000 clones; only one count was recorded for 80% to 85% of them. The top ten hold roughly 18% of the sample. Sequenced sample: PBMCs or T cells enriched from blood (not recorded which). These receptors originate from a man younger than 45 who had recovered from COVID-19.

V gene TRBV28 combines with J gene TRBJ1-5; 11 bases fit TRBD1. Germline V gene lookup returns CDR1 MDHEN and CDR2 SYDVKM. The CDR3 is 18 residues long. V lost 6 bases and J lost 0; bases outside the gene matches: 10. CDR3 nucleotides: TGTGCCAGCAGCAGCGGACAGGGGGCGAAATATAGCAATCAGCCCCAGCATTTT. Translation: CASSSGQGAKYSNQPQHF.

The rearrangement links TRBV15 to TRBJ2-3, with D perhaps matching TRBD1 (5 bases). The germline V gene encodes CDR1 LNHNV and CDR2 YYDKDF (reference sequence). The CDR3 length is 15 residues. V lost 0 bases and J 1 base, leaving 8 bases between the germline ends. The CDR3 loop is CATSRDVGGTDTQYF. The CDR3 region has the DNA TGTGCCACCAGCAGAGATGTAGGGGGCACAGATACGCAGTATTTT.

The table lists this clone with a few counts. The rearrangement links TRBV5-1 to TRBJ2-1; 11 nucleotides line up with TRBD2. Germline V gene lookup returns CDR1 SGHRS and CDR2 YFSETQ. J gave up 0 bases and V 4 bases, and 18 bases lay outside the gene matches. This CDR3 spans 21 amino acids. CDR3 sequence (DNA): TGCGCCAGCAGCGCCGGGACAGGGTCTAAGACTAGCGGGACCTCCTACAATGAGCAGTTCTTC. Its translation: CASSAGTGSKTSGTSYNEQFF.

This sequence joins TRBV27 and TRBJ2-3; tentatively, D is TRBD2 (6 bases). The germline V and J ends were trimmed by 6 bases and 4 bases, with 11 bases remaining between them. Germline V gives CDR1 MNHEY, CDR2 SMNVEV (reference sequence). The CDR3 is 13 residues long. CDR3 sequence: CASSPGGADTQYF. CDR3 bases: TGTGCCAGCAGCCCCGGGGGAGCAGATACGCAGTATTTT.

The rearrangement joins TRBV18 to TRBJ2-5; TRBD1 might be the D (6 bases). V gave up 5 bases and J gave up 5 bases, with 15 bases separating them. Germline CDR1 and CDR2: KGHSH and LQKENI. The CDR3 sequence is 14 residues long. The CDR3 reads CASSTYTGKETQYF. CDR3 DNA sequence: TGTGCCAGCTCAACCTATACAGGGAAGGAGACCCAGTACTTC.

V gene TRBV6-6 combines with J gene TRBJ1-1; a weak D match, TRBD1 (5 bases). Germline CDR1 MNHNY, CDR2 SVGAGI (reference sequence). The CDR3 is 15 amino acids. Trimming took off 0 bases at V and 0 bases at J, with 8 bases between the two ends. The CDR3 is CASSYSEGMNTEAFF. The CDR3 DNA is TGTGCCAGCAGTTACTCGGAGGGGATGAACACTGAAGCTTTCTTT.